A single sample is the source of the 9 T cell receptor beta chains below, sequenced in a study of T cell responses to AZD1222 COVID-19 vaccine. The protocol was immunoSEQ multiplex PCR, while the TCRdb copy is restricted to in-frame clones and leaves out a portion. The sample has some 86,000 clones; 65% to 85% are singletons. The sequencing here drew on peripheral blood, taken on day 0 of AZD1222 vaccination. These receptors were collected from an adult in good health.

The chain is built from TRBV12-3 or TRBV12-4 and TRBJ1-1, with D possibly matching TRBD1 (5 bases). The CDR3 extends over 12 amino acids. With 7 bases removed from V and 1 base from J, the gap between germline ends came to 7 bases. The CDR3 DNA reads as TGTGCCAGCACTAGGGGGAACACTGAAGCTTTCTTT. Translation gives CASTRGNTEAFF.

V and J are TRBV7-9 and TRBJ2-7; 11 positions agree with TRBD1. The CDR3 has 17 residues. Germline V gives CDR1 SEHNR, CDR2 FQNEAQ (reference sequence). The V and J ends lost 0 bases and 0 bases, in that order; junction bases with no gene match: 4. This chain's CDR3 is CASSLAHGTGGSYEQYF. DNA for the CDR3: TGTGCCAGCAGCTTAGCGCATGGGACAGGGGGCTCCTACGAGCAGTACTTC.

The chain carries TRBV6-6 and TRBJ2-7; 8 bases line up with TRBD2. CDR1 MNHNY and CDR2 SVGAGI come from the germline V gene (reference sequence). J was trimmed by 1 base and V by 5 bases; bases with no gene match: 4. This CDR3 region has 14 residues. CDR3 protein: CASSPGTRSYEQYF. As DNA, the CDR3 is TGTGCCAGCAGTCCCGGGACTAGGTCCTACGAGCAGTACTTC.

This clone appeared once. The chain uses TRBV7-9 and TRBJ2-4; D tentatively reads TRBD1 or TRBD2 (5 bases each). CDR3 length: 16 residues. V lost 5 bases, J lost 1 base, and 15 bases lay in between. Germline V lookup: CDR1 SEHNR, CDR2 FQNEAQ (reference sequence). CDR3 residues: CASSPSGSPAKNIQYF. The DNA for the CDR3 is TGTGCCAGCAGCCCCTCAGGGAGTCCCGCCAAAAACATTCAGTACTTC.

This chain uses TRBV3-1 (or the pseudogene TRBV3-2) with TRBJ2-1, with 9 bases that match TRBD2. CDR1 is LGHDT, CDR2 YNNKEL, per germline (reference sequence). This CDR3 contains 15 residues. J was trimmed by 9 bases and V by 0 bases; bases with no gene match: 6. The DNA of the CDR3 is TGTGCCAGCAGCCAAGACCCTGCTAGCGGGGCTGAGCAGTTCTTC. Its translation is CASSQDPASGAEQFF.

This clone came up a few times. The chain is built from TRBV5-6 and TRBJ2-2, with TRBD2 matching over 10 bases. The CDR3 is 17 residues long. Losses at the gene ends were 4 bases for V and 2 bases for J; bases not matched to a gene: 8. From germline, CDR1 is SGHDT and CDR2 YYEEEE. Here the CDR3 reads CASSLVTSGSNTGELFF. The CDR3, as DNA: TGTGCCAGCAGCCTGGTGACTAGCGGGTCAAACACCGGGGAGCTGTTTTTT. Together with reference TRBV5-6 and TRBJ2-2, the CDR3 gives the full variable domain: DAGVTQSPTHLIKTRGQQVTLRCSPKSGHDTVSWYQQALGQGPQFIFQYYEEEERQRGNFPDRFSGHQFPNYSSELNVNALLLGDSALYLCASSLVTSGSNTGELFFGEGSRLTVL.

The chain joins TRBV15 to TRBJ1-6; D ambiguous. Between the trimmed V and J ends, which lost 0 bases and 10 bases, there was a span of 10 bases. The CDR3 spans 14 residues. Germline assignment: CDR1 LNHNV and CDR2 YYDKDF (reference sequence). As DNA, the CDR3 is TGTGCCACCAGCAGAGAGGGCAAATGGTCACCCCTCCACTTT. Protein: CATSREGKWSPLHF.

The chain carries TRBV28 and TRBJ1-1; tentative D call: TRBD1 (5 bases). From germline, CDR1 is MDHEN and CDR2 SYDVKM. Trimming shortened V by 8 bases and J by 2 bases, and 15 bases separated the two germline ends. This CDR3 is built from 14 residues. The CDR3 reads CASVRYDSNTEAFF. CDR3 sequence (DNA): TGTGCCAGCGTCCGCTATGACAGCAACACTGAAGCTTTCTTT.

The chain links TRBV5-4 to TRBJ2-5; D unclear. The CDR3 spans 14 residues. Per germline, CDR1 SGHNT and CDR2 YYREEE (reference sequence). V was cut by 4 bases and J by 7 bases, with 17 bases left in between. The CDR3 DNA is TGTGCCAGCAGCGGTTCTACGGCGCCCAGGACCCAGTACTTC. Its translation: CASSGSTAPRTQYF.